This TCR beta chain was observed in a study of post-analysis software for immune sequencing data. The authors incorporated unique molecular identifiers into the TCR beta cDNA libraries. From the PCR reads, TCRdb called clonotypes with MiXCR, one entry per CDR3 protein. The sample has roughly 410,000 distinct CDR3 sequences, roughly 38% seen once; the top ten hold roughly 13%. General observations from the study: Relative to controls, patients had a few TRBV segments at higher frequency, with TRBV5-6, TRBV5-1 and TRBV20-1 among these.

V lost 4 bases, J lost 8 bases, and 13 bases stayed unmatched. This CDR3 is built from 17 residues. Germline values: CDR1 SGHRS, CDR2 YFSETQ. This clonotype has just a few counts. Its antigen is as yet unknown. The chain employs TRBV5-1 and TRBJ1-6; 9 bases are shared with TRBD1. The sample comprised blood. The sequence was collected from a girl aged 5-17 years with multiple sclerosis. The CDR3: CASSQNQQGALDSPLHF. The CDR3 DNA follows: TGCGCCAGCAGCCAAAACCAACAGGGGGCGCTCGATTCACCCCTCCACTTT.